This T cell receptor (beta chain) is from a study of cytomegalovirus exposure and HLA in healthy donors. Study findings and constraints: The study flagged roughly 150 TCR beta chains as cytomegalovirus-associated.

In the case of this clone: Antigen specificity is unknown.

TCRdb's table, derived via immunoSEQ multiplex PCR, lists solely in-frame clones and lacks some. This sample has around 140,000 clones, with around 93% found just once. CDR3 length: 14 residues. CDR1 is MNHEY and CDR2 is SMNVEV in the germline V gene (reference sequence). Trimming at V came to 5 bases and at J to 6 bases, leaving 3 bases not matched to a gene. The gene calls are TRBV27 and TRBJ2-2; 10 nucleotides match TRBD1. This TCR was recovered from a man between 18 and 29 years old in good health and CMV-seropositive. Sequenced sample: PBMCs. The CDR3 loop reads CASSTGQGSGELFF. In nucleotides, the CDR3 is TGTGCCAGCAGTACGGGACAGGGGTCCGGGGAGCTGTTTTTT.